The following is a TCR beta chain sequence with its context. Its antigen is undetermined. Assay used: immunoSEQ multiplex PCR; TCRdb lists only in-frame clones, some missing. The sample has 65,000 to 85,000 clones, roughly 84% seen once. The sample is drawn from a study of T cell clones after liver transplantation. Study at large: Without induction therapy, subjects received standard immunosuppression until 12-24 months post-transplant.

General study findings and limits: Compared with third party-reactive sequences, donor-reactive ones declined more, independent of withdrawal success.

CDR3 length equals 14 residues. CDR1 and CDR2 (germline): SGHDT, YYEEEE. The junction had 6 bases not matched to a gene; V was cut back by 4 bases and J by 2 bases. This chain connects TRBV5-6 to TRBJ2-7; 7 bases map to TRBD2. The sequenced sample was CD4+ T cells from blood, obtained 48 months after liver transplant. The source is a human patient who received a liver transplant. Some T cells may have come from the graft donor. The CDR3 spells CASSPTAGTYEQYF. The CDR3 DNA follows: TGTGCCAGCAGCCCGACAGCGGGAACCTACGAGCAGTACTTC.